The 20 T cell receptor beta chains given below trace back to one sample, sequenced in a study of blood T cell repertoires in COVID-19. The repertoire was sequenced with immunoSEQ multiplex PCR; TCRdb's copy has only in-frame clones and lacks some. In the table there are over 150,000 clones, under 85% of which are singletons. The material sequenced was peripheral blood. These receptors were taken from a woman aged 80 or over with acute or convalescent COVID-19.

This clone was recorded once. V is TRBV7-2 and J is TRBJ2-7; D is unclear. This CDR3 is built from 15 residues. Deletions cut 1 base from V and 0 bases from J, with 10 bases between. Germline V gene lookup returns CDR1 SGHTA and CDR2 FQGNSA. The CDR3 loop reads CASSLVGGSSYEQYF. The CDR3 region has the DNA TGTGCCAGCAGCTTAGTTGGCGGCAGCTCCTACGAGCAGTACTTC.

This rearrangement joins TRBV5-6 to TRBJ2-2; the D is unclear. The germline gives CDR1 SGHDT, CDR2 YYEEEE. The V and J ends lost 2 bases and 0 bases respectively, with 5 bases between them. The CDR3 runs to 14 residues. The DNA of the CDR3 is TGTGCCAGCAGCTTCCTTGCGAACACCGGGGAGCTGTTTTTT. Amino acid sequence: CASSFLANTGELFF.

This clone was detected ten times or more. At one boundary the junction diverges from the germline segment, which might be a read error. V is TRBV7-7 and J is TRBJ1-3, with D possibly TRBD1 on 5 matching bases. The CDR3 extends over 15 amino acids. CDR1 is SSHAT, CDR2 FNYEAQ, per germline (reference sequence). As DNA, the CDR3 is TGTGCTAGCAGCTTAGCGCAGGGTGTCGGAAACACCATATATTTT. Its translation is CASSLAQGVGNTIYF.

V usage is TRBV4-1 and J usage is TRBJ2-7; D is unclear. The germline V gene encodes CDR1 MGHRA and CDR2 YSYEKL. Trimming shortened V by 0 bases and J by 6 bases, and 21 bases separated the two germline ends. CDR3 size: 17 residues. The CDR3, as DNA: TGCGCCAGCAGCCAAGAGAGTATACTAACAACACCCGGCGAGCAGTACTTC. Residues: CASSQESILTTPGEQYF.

The CDR3 DNA is TGCGCCAGCAGCCAAGATCGGCTGACAGGGACCCCCACAGATACGCAGTATTTT. It translates to CASSQDRLTGTPTDTQYF. The V and J genes are TRBV4-3 and TRBJ2-3, with 7 bases lining up with TRBD1. J lost 2 bases, V lost 0 bases, and 11 bases had no gene match. The CDR3 has 18 amino acids. Germline V CDR1 and CDR2: LGHNA, YSLEER.

The chain links TRBV6-5 to TRBJ1-5; D is possibly TRBD1 (6 bases). Trimming stripped 0 bases from V and 11 bases from J, with 11 bases between. Germline V lookup: CDR1 MNHEY, CDR2 SVGAGI. The CDR3 extends over 13 amino acids. The CDR3: CASSYSRGGTQHF. In DNA form, the CDR3 reads TGTGCCAGCAGTTACTCGAGGGGGGGGACCCAGCATTTT.

The V gene is TRBV11-2, the J gene TRBJ1-2, with no clear D. Germline loops: CDR1 SGHAT, CDR2 FQNNGV. V was clipped by 3 bases and J by 6 bases, with 11 bases between them. CDR3 length equals 13 residues. The CDR3 spells CASSLVGEDGYTF. The CDR3 region has the DNA TGTGCCAGCAGCTTGGTGGGAGAGGATGGCTACACCTTC.

The table lists this clone with a few counts. Within the sample, other DNA sequences also encode this same CDR3. The chain combines TRBV18 with TRBJ1-5, with 7 bases lining up with TRBD1. The CDR3 runs to 14 residues. Germline V gene data show CDR1 as KGHSH and CDR2 as LQKENI. Unmatched junction bases numbered 2, after V lost 1 base and J lost 5 bases. CDR3 DNA: TGTGCCAGCTCACCACGGCAGGGGGATCAGCCCCAGCATTTT. Encoded protein: CASSPRQGDQPQHF.

V usage is TRBV9 and J usage is TRBJ1-2; tentatively, D is TRBD1 (5 bases). Germline V gene sequence: CDR1 SGDLS, CDR2 YYNGEE. This CDR3 region has 13 residues. V was cut by 2 bases and J by 7 bases, with 12 bases left in between. CDR3 amino acids: CASSVRTLGGYTF. The CDR3 nucleotides are TGTGCCAGCAGCGTGAGGACATTGGGTGGCTACACCTTC. Combining the CDR3 with reference TRBV9 and TRBJ1-2 gives the whole variable domain DSGVTQTPKHLITATGQRVTLRCSPRSGDLSVYWYQQSLDQGLQFLIQYYNGEERAKGNILERFSAQQFPDLHSELNLSSLELGDSALYFCASSVRTLGGYTFGSGTRLTVV.

This clone was counted a few times. The chain has TRBV2 and TRBJ1-2; tentative D call: TRBD1 (5 bases). The CDR3 runs 14 residues. CDR1 is SNHLY and CDR2 is FYNNEI in the germline V gene. The CDR3 sequence is CDKRPQKDTRGYTF. DNA for the CDR3: TGTGACAAAAGGCCCCAGAAGGACACTCGTGGCTACACCTTC.

This clone was seen once. V and J are TRBV5-6 and TRBJ1-1; D is undetermined. CDR1 is SGHDT, CDR2 YYEEEE, per germline. This CDR3 is 14 amino acids long. Trimming stripped 3 bases from V and 0 bases from J, with 9 bases between. The CDR3 sequence is CASSSFQVNTEAFF. The DNA for the CDR3 is TGTGCCAGCAGCTCCTTCCAGGTGAACACTGAAGCTTTCTTT. The full variable domain, its missing parts supplied by reference TRBV5-6 and TRBJ1-1, is DAGVTQSPTHLIKTRGQQVTLRCSPKSGHDTVSWYQQALGQGPQFIFQYYEEEERQRGNFPDRFSGHQFPNYSSELNVNALLLGDSALYLCASSSFQVNTEAFFGQGTRLTVV.

With respect to this clone: One end of the junction is discordant with germline, which a read error may explain. The chain has TRBV7-2 and TRBJ2-1, with D unclear. The germline gives CDR1 SGHTA, CDR2 FQGNSA. This CDR3 is built from 11 residues. The CDR3: CASSLVADQLF. The CDR3 region has the DNA TGTGCCAGCAGCTTAGTTGCGGATCAGCTCTTC.

This chain joins TRBV9 and TRBJ1-6; perhaps TRBD1 as D (5 bases). V was clipped by 0 bases and J by 10 bases, with 17 bases between them. Germline V gene lookup returns CDR1 SGDLS and CDR2 YYNGEE. The CDR3 is made up of 16 amino acids. Here the CDR3 reads CASSVDNAGRMSPLHF. DNA of the CDR3: TGTGCCAGCAGCGTAGATAACGCAGGGAGGATGTCACCCCTCCACTTT.

This clone was seen more than once but under ten times. The chain employs TRBV10-3 and TRBJ2-3; 8 bases fit TRBD1. The CDR3 length is 15 residues. After removal of 6 bases from V and 3 bases from J, the junction contained 8 bases not matched to a gene. The germline V gene encodes CDR1 ENHRY and CDR2 SYGVKD. The CDR3 nucleotides read TGTGCCATCAGCCCACAAAGACAGGGGACAGATACGCAGTATTTT. As protein: CAISPQRQGTDTQYF.

CDR3 region: CASSITRVNTEAFF. In nucleotides, the CDR3 is TGTGCCAGTAGTATCACACGGGTGAACACTGAAGCTTTCTTT. V and J are TRBV19 and TRBJ1-1; D gene ambiguous. Germline values: CDR1 LNHDA, CDR2 SQIVND (reference sequence). The germline V and J ends were trimmed by 3 bases and 0 bases, with 8 bases remaining between them. The CDR3 consists of 14 residues.

The rearrangement links TRBV19 to TRBJ2-5; the match to TRBD2 covers 9 bases. The CDR3 is 14 amino acids. CDR1 is LNHDA and CDR2 is SQIVND in the germline V gene (reference sequence). J lost 5 bases, V lost 5 bases, and 6 bases had no gene match. CDR3: CASSRAGGPETQYF. CDR3 coding DNA: TGTGCCAGTAGTCGGGCGGGGGGGCCCGAGACCCAGTACTTC.

The chain recombines TRBV18 with TRBJ2-2, with D maybe TRBD2 (5 bases). The germline V gene encodes CDR1 KGHSH and CDR2 LQKENI. The V end lost 2 bases, the J end lost 4 bases, and 11 bases lay between the germline ends. CDR3 length equals 15 residues. The CDR3 region is CASSPWQAGTGELFF. Here the CDR3 DNA reads TGTGCCAGCTCACCATGGCAGGCGGGCACCGGGGAGCTGTTTTTT.

The rearrangement uses TRBV6-6 and TRBJ1-5, with D uncertain. The CDR3 totals 14 residues. CDR1 is MNHNY and CDR2 is SVGAGI in the germline V gene (reference sequence). V lost 6 bases and J 0 bases, leaving 9 bases between the germline ends. The CDR3 is CASRPTVSNQPQHF. The CDR3 region has the DNA TGTGCCAGCAGGCCTACAGTTAGCAATCAGCCCCAGCATTTT.

The chain employs TRBV7-2 and TRBJ2-3; 7 bases fit TRBD1. The CDR3 is 19 amino acids. Per the germline V gene, CDR1 is SGHTA and CDR2 is FQGNSA. V was clipped by 5 bases and J by 1 base; unmatched bases: 18. In nucleotides, the CDR3 is TGTGCCAGCAGCCAACAGGGGCCAATAGTCAATCCACGCACAGATACGCAGTATTTT. Its translation: CASSQQGPIVNPRTDTQYF.

The rearrangement links TRBV24-1 to TRBJ2-1; 8 bases are a match to TRBD1. V gave up 7 bases and J gave up 3 bases; unmatched junction bases: 7. Germline CDR1 and CDR2: KGHDR and SFDVKD. This CDR3 is built from 15 residues. CDR3 sequence reads: CATSPGQADYNEQFF. CDR3 coding DNA: TGTGCCACCAGCCCGGGACAGGCAGACTACAATGAGCAGTTCTTC.